This T cell receptor beta chain was recovered during a study of Graves' ophthalmopathy and Graves' hyperthyroidism. Study observations and caveats: Cross-validated, the 13-signature model showed 87.88%/81.08% sensitivity/specificity, and 80%/75% in the test set.

A follow-up of 18 months without ophthalmopathy meant that hyperthyroidism was stable. The hyperthyroidism patients had a new diagnosis of under 2 months' duration and were aged 18 to 65. Exclusion applied to patients with other autoimmune diseases, uncontrolled infections, pregnancy or lactation. This clonotype was counted at least ten times. Its antigen is as yet unknown. Amplified TCR beta CDR3 regions were obtained using RNA transcripts as template. After a first-round RT-PCR with HTBI primers, a second-round multiplex PCR was run. TCRdb processed the multiplex PCR reads anew with MiXCR; each CDR3 protein has one entry. The table shows 500,000 to 700,000 distinct CDR3 sequences, with 22% occurring only once. The CDR3 is made up of 16 amino acids. Germline values: CDR1 MNHNS, CDR2 SASEGT. Deletions cut 6 bases from V and 4 bases from J, with 16 bases between.

This clonotype was obtained from a woman between 18 and 29 years old with stable Graves' hyperthyroidism. Some clones in this sample may be carry-over from other donors' samples. Sequenced: peripheral blood. This chain connects TRBV6-1 to TRBJ1-6, with unresolved D. Written as DNA, the CDR3 is TGTGCCAGCAGCCGGACCCTCTTAGAATATAATTCACCCCTCCACTTT. It is translated as CASSRTLLEYNSPLHF.